The source of this T cell receptor (beta chain) is a study of blood T cell repertoires in COVID-19 (dated by TCRdb to about 2020). In the study overall: Samples from collaborators originated in the United States, Italy and Spain and spanned both the acute and convalescent phases of COVID-19. The prospective study material was composed of cDNA or gDNA derived from T cells, B-cell-depleted T cells, or PBMCs. Deeply sampled blood TCRbeta repertoires from subjects exposed to, actively infected with, or recovered from COVID-19 were included in the dataset. The repertoires were made available in a free public database intended to serve as a resource for research on the immune response to SARS-CoV-2. The samples were drawn from the first 160 participants of the ongoing ImmuneRACE study and from over a thousand subjects provided by 6 global collaborators. A de-identified subject ID, COVID-19 status, age in years and sex were almost always included in the sample metadata. Where available, HLA class I and class II types were taken from metadata supplied by the sample provider and were not determined by assay-based typing. Results and caveats for the whole study, not just this receptor: How much clinical and demographic metadata was included differed by source and by participant, and the metadata was provided uncurated.

The immunoSEQ Assay, a bias-controlled multiplex PCR, was used to amplify TCRbeta CDR3 regions from genomic DNA. In the original analysis: Within the assay, amplification of reference gene primers was used to estimate how many nucleated cells each sample contained. Sequence reads were collapsed and filtered to measure the absolute abundance of every unique TCRbeta CDR3 rearrangement. For each sample, productive Simpson clonality was calculated by taking the square root of Simpson's diversity index across productive rearrangements. TCRdb obtained this table from immuneACCESS and retained in-frame rearrangements with V and J assigned. These tables miss some clones; where compared with another copy, unresolved V genes account for less than half of the shortfall, and the remainder is unexplained. That table supplies the V and J calls and clone size; D and trimming were determined from the DNA. The sample table shows around 250,000 clones, and 65% to 90% are seen once. About 16% of the sample is in the top ten clones.

V is cut back by 0 bases and J by 2 bases, with 2 bases in the junction unmatched. Based on the germline V gene, the CDR1 and CDR2 sequences are SGHTA and FQGNSA. The CDR3, cysteine through phenylalanine, is 15 amino acids long. Here the CDR3 DNA is all that survives: 45 bases in frame from base 1. Enrolling through a virtual design, the prospective study's participants ranged in age from roughly 18 to 90 years and lived across 20 to 30 United States geographic areas. Cohort assignment in the prospective study relied on participant-reported clinical history from a screening survey and a study questionnaire. Recovered participants in ImmuneRACE Cohort 3 were defined as having two consecutive negative NP/OP PCR tests, clearance from a healthcare professional, or resolution of symptoms. In the prospective study, mobile phlebotomists collected whole blood, serum and a nasopharyngeal or oropharyngeal swab from each participant. Prospective study participants could optionally give additional blood draws and questionnaires over an approximately two-month period. Prospective study blood samples were shipped either frozen or at room temperature before DNA extraction.

Of note for this clone: Its antigen specificity is not known. No base quality information exists; no much larger clone differs at one position.

Sequencing was carried out using PBMCs or T cells enriched from blood (not recorded which). This TCR came from a man younger than 30 who had recovered from COVID-19. The rearrangement combines TRBV7-2 with TRBJ2-3; 7 bases in the junction line up with TRBD2. The CDR3 amino acid sequence is: CASSLAGGVTDTQYF. Read as DNA, the sequence is TGTGCCAGCAGCTTAGCGGGGGGGGTCACAGATACGCAGTATTTT.